The text below deals with one T cell receptor beta chain. Clones were sequenced by immunoSEQ multiplex PCR, and TCRdb holds only the in-frame ones, with some missing. The sample shows about 41,000 clones, around nine tenths of them seen only once. This sample is part of a study of T cell changes during pregnancy in multiple sclerosis. CDR3 length: 16 residues. Germline CDR1 reads MNHEY; CDR2 reads SMNVEV (reference sequence). With 5 bases clipped from V and 9 bases from J, the junction kept 12 bases outside the gene matches. The clonotype comes from a female donor with multiple sclerosis, enrolled in a pregnancy study. The gene calls are TRBV27 and TRBJ1-6; 8 positions agree with TRBD1. Here the sequenced sample was CD8+ T cells from peripheral blood mononuclear cells, taken in the third trimester of pregnancy. As DNA, the CDR3 is TGTGCCAGCAGTCTCTTCTCGACAGGGGTCGGTTCACCCCTCCACTTT. Translated: CASSLFSTGVGSPLHF.